This T cell receptor (beta chain) emerged from a study of cytomegalovirus exposure and HLA in healthy donors. This clone was seen just once. The PCR made use of 60 Vbeta and 13 Jbeta primers. Clones were sequenced by immunoSEQ multiplex PCR, and TCRdb holds only the in-frame ones, with some missing. The sample has about 190,000 clones, around 86% seen once. V lost 3 bases and J 3 bases, leaving 11 bases between the germline ends. The germline CDR1 and CDR2 sequences are SGHTA and FQGNSA. The CDR3 runs to 15 residues. This chain uses TRBV7-2 with TRBJ1-4, with D possibly matching TRBD1 (5 bases). Sequenced: PBMCs. The sequence derives from a man aged 35-49 years in good health and CMV-seropositive. DNA for the CDR3: TGTGCCAGCAGCTTGCAGGGCGCGTCTAATGAAAAACTGTTTTTT. Residues: CASSLQGASNEKLFF.